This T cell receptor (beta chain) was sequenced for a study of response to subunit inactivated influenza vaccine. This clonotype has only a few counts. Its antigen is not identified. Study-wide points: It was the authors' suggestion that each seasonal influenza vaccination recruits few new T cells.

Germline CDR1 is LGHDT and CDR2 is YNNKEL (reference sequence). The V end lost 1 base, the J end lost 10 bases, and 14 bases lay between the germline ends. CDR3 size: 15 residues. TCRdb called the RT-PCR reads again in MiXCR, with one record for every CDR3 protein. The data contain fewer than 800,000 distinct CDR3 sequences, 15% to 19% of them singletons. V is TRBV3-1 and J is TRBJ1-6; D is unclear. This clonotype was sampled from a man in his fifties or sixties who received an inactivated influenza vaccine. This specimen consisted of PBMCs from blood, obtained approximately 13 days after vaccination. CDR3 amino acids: CASSQASGVVSPLHF. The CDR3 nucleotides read TGTGCCAGCAGCCAAGCATCCGGGGTGGTATCACCCCTCCACTTT.